A selection of T cell receptor beta chains follows, all from one sample in a study of PD-1 blockade in classical Hodgkin lymphoma. Generated by immunoSEQ multiplex PCR, the TCRdb table keeps only in-frame clones and is missing some. The data show about 19,000 clones, approximately 80% seen once. Sequencing used peripheral blood mononuclear cells (PBMCs), obtained before the fourth cycle of nivolumab. These receptors all come from a human donor with classical Hodgkin lymphoma. Both conserved end residues are part of each CDR3. The order of the fields is CDR3 length, V gene, clone size, J gene, D gene, CDR3 protein, CDR3 DNA. The D gene is left open where the match is weak. Clone size, where shown, is once, few, many, or a class for clones that have expanded.

14	TRBV19	once	TRBJ2-1	TRBD2	CASSNSGGGDEQFF	TGTGCCAGTAGTAACAGCGGGGGGGGTGATGAGCAGTTCTTC
15	TRBV2	.	TRBJ1-1	.	CASSESGIWSTEAFF	TGTGCCAGCAGTGAATCAGGTATTTGGAGCACTGAAGCTTTCTTT
13	TRBV15	.	TRBJ2-7	.	CATSRVAAYEQYF	TGTGCCACCAGCAGAGTGGCAGCATACGAGCAGTACTTC
15	TRBV7-2	.	TRBJ1-2	.	CASSLEGGANYGYTF	TGTGCCAGCAGCTTAGAAGGGGGAGCGAACTATGGCTACACCTTC
15	TRBV5-1	.	TRBJ1-3	.	CASSFGAHSGNTIYF	TGCGCCAGCAGCTTCGGGGCACACTCTGGAAACACCATATATTTT
13	TRBV6-6	once	TRBJ2-7	.	CASSTPPIYEQYF	TGTGCCAGCAGCACCCCCCCGATCTACGAGCAGTACTTC
19	TRBV6-7	.	TRBJ1-4	.	CASSYGPREGPLYNEKLFF	TGTGCCAGCAGTTACGGACCCAGGGAGGGCCCGTTGTATAATGAAAAACTGTTTTTT
15	TRBV5-1	.	TRBJ2-7	TRBD1	CASSLDGTGVYEQYF	TGCGCCAGCAGCTTGGACGGGACAGGGGTCTACGAGCAGTACTTC
16	TRBV19	.	TRBJ2-6	TRBD2	CASSFGAGAGANVLTF	TGTGCCAGTAGTTTCGGTGCGGGGGCTGGGGCCAACGTCCTGACTTTC
13	TRBV7-9	.	TRBJ2-1	.	CASSLRGPNEQFF	TGTGCCAGCAGCTTACGAGGCCCCAATGAGCAGTTCTTC
15	TRBV23-1	.	TRBJ1-5	TRBD1	CASSLGTGRSQPQHF	TGCGCCAGCAGTCTGGGGACAGGGCGAAGTCAGCCCCAGCATTTT